Listed below are T cell receptor beta chains from one sample, sequenced in a study of blood T cell repertoires in COVID-19. The method was immunoSEQ multiplex PCR; TCRdb's version includes in-frame clones alone and lacks a portion of them. The table records some 96,000 clones, 80% of them present only once. The specimen was peripheral blood. The source is a woman in her seventies with acute or convalescent COVID-19. The CDR3 runs from the conserved cysteine through the conserved F or W. The D gene is left open where the match is weak. Size values are once, few and many counts, or a class for expanded clones, and some rows have none.

TRBD2	TRBV4-2	TRBJ2-2	NA	TGTGCCAGCAGCCGTACCAGCGGGGGTAACACCGGGGAGCTGTTTTTT	CASSRTSGGNTGELFF
NA	TRBV19	TRBJ1-2	NA	TGTGCCAGTAGGCCTGATATTCGGTATGGCTACACCTTC	CASRPDIRYGYTF
NA	TRBV5-1	TRBJ1-5	NA	TGCGCCAGCAGCTTAAGCGGTGATGAAATTCAGCCCCAGCATTTT	CASSLSGDEIQPQHF
TRBD1	TRBV18	TRBJ1-3	many	TGTGCCAGCTCACCCCAGACAGGGAGTGGAAACACCATATATTTT	CASSPQTGSGNTIYF
NA	TRBV25-1	TRBJ1-2	once	TGTGCCAGCAGTGAGCCAGGGGTAAGCGGCTACACCTTC	CASSEPGVSGYTF
NA	TRBV28	TRBJ2-5	NA	TGTGCCAGCCTCACGACAGTTGGAGAGACCCAGTACTTC	CASLTTVGETQYF
TRBD1	TRBV18	TRBJ2-6	NA	TGTGCCAGCTCACCTCGACAGGGGACCCTCTCTGGGGCCAACGTCCTGACTTTC	CASSPRQGTLSGANVLTF
NA	TRBV25-1	TRBJ1-2	NA	TGTGCCAGCAGTCCCAGGGTCCATAACTATGGCTACACCTTC	CASSPRVHNYGYTF
NA	TRBV19	TRBJ1-1	NA	TGTGCCAGTCAAGGGAGACCCGGAAACACTGAAGCTTTCTTT	CASQGRPGNTEAFF
NA	TRBV7-6	TRBJ1-1	NA	TGTGCCAGCAGCTGGGGCCCAGAGAACACTGAAGCTTTCTTT	CASSWGPENTEAFF
NA	TRBV11-2	TRBJ1-2	NA	TGTGCCAGCAGCCATCCGAACCAACCAGGGGCCTTC	CASSHPNQPGAF
TRBD1	TRBV19	TRBJ2-2	few	TGTGCCAGTAGTCGGACAGGGGGCACCGGGGAGCTGTTTTTT	CASSRTGGTGELFF
NA	TRBV5-1	TRBJ2-5	NA	TGCGCCAGCAGCTTGTTCGGCCAAGAGACCCAGTACTTC	CASSLFGQETQYF
NA	TRBV5-6	TRBJ1-1	NA	TGTGCCACCCATCAAGGGGTGAACACTGAAGCTTTCTTT	CATHQGVNTEAFF
TRBD2	TRBV7-2	TRBJ2-7	NA	TGTGCCAGCAGCTCCGGAGCGGGGGCCTACGAGCAGTACTTC	CASSSGAGAYEQYF